The present TCR beta chain was sequenced within a study of control samples from healthy donors and cancer patients. TCRdb's table, derived via immunoSEQ multiplex PCR, lists solely in-frame clones and lacks some. The profile shows about 140,000 clones, more than 85% of them singletons. Source material: blood. The TCR was taken from a man in his thirties or forties in good health.

For the CDR3, the DNA is TGTGCCAGCAGCGTAGCTCCCAGCGGGGGGCGGACCGGGGAGCTGTTTTTT. It yields the protein CASSVAPSGGRTGELFF. V and J are TRBV9 and TRBJ2-2; 9 positions agree with TRBD2. Per the germline V gene, CDR1 is SGDLS and CDR2 is YYNGEE. The CDR3 is made up of 17 amino acids. The ends lost 0 bases at V and 5 bases at J; junction bases unmatched: 8.